A selection of T cell receptor beta chains follows, all from one sample in a study of spatial heterogeneity in lung cancer. A single record per CDR3 protein comes from TCRdb applying MiXCR to the 5' RACE reads. The table has 20,000 to 25,000 distinct CDR3 sequences, 3% to 4% seen once. Sequencing was performed on PBMCs, taken at surgery. All receptors come from a female donor with early-stage non-small cell lung cancer. Both conserved end residues are part of each CDR3. Fields, in order: CDR3 length, J gene, V gene, D gene, clone size, CDR3 DNA, CDR3 protein. A D gene is named only where the DNA matches it firmly. Part of the rows lack a size; the others show once, few, many or a class for expanded clones.

cdr3_length: 14
j_call: TRBJ2-7
v_call: TRBV2
d_call: NA
clone_size: NA
cdr3_nt: TGTGCCAGCAGCCAGCGGGCCCTGGGTCCCGAGCAGTACTTC
cdr3_aa: CASSQRALGPEQYF

cdr3_length: 16
j_call: TRBJ2-2
v_call: TRBV2
d_call: NA
clone_size: many
cdr3_nt: TGTGCCAGCAGTGATGGGACCAAGAGAAGAACCGGGGAGCTGTTTTTT
cdr3_aa: CASSDGTKRRTGELFF

cdr3_length: 16
j_call: TRBJ1-3
v_call: TRBV5-5
d_call: TRBD1
clone_size: many
cdr3_nt: TGTGCCAGCAGCAGCTGGACAGGGAGCTCTGGAAACACCATATATTTT
cdr3_aa: CASSSWTGSSGNTIYF

cdr3_length: 19
j_call: TRBJ1-6
v_call: TRBV4-1
d_call: TRBD1
clone_size: NA
cdr3_nt: TGCGCCAGCAGCCACGAAAAAGACAGGGGTCCAATCTATAATTCACCCCTCCACTTT
cdr3_aa: CASSHEKDRGPIYNSPLHF

cdr3_length: 13
j_call: TRBJ2-7
v_call: TRBV5-1
d_call: NA
clone_size: many
cdr3_nt: TGCGCCAGCAAGGAGAGCAATATCGACGAGCAGTACTTC
cdr3_aa: CASKESNIDEQYF

cdr3_length: 15
j_call: TRBJ1-4
v_call: TRBV28
d_call: NA
clone_size: many
cdr3_nt: TGTGCCAGCAGCTTATCCGGGACTTCGAAGGGAAAACTGTTTTTT
cdr3_aa: CASSLSGTSKGKLFF

cdr3_length: 14
j_call: TRBJ2-7
v_call: TRBV3-1
d_call: TRBD1
clone_size: many
cdr3_nt: TGTGCCAGCAGCCTCGGGACAGGGTGGAGCGAGCAGTACTTC
cdr3_aa: CASSLGTGWSEQYF

cdr3_length: 15
j_call: TRBJ2-3
v_call: TRBV7-8
d_call: NA
clone_size: many
cdr3_nt: TGTGCCAGCAGCCGATGGGTCTCGACCACAGATACGCAGTATTTT
cdr3_aa: CASSRWVSTTDTQYF

cdr3_length: 14
j_call: TRBJ1-4
v_call: TRBV19
d_call: NA
clone_size: few
cdr3_nt: TGTGCCAGTAGTCCAACGGGCGCCACCGGAAAACTGTTTTTT
cdr3_aa: CASSPTGATGKLFF

cdr3_length: 13
j_call: TRBJ2-5
v_call: TRBV3-1
d_call: NA
clone_size: many
cdr3_nt: TGTGCCAGCAGCCAGGGGACGCGGGAGACCCAGTACTTC
cdr3_aa: CASSQGTRETQYF

cdr3_length: 11
j_call: TRBJ1-1
v_call: TRBV6-5
d_call: NA
clone_size: many
cdr3_nt: TGTGCCAGCAGTTGGGGGGTGGAAGCTTTCTTT
cdr3_aa: CASSWGVEAFF

cdr3_length: 16
j_call: TRBJ2-1
v_call: TRBV7-2
d_call: TRBD2
clone_size: many
cdr3_nt: TGTGCCAGCAGCTTAGGAGCGGGATTAGTTTACAATGAGCAGTTCTTC
cdr3_aa: CASSLGAGLVYNEQFF

cdr3_length: 14
j_call: TRBJ2-3
v_call: TRBV7-9
d_call: NA
clone_size: many
cdr3_nt: TGTGCCAGCAGCTTTGGCCCAGCGTCAGATACGCAGTATTTT
cdr3_aa: CASSFGPASDTQYF

cdr3_length: 14
j_call: TRBJ1-6
v_call: TRBV29-1
d_call: NA
clone_size: many
cdr3_nt: TGCAGCGTTGGATCGGGAAGAAGGAATTCACCCCTCCACTTT
cdr3_aa: CSVGSGRRNSPLHF

cdr3_length: 17
j_call: TRBJ1-4
v_call: TRBV7-6
d_call: TRBD1
clone_size: NA
cdr3_nt: TGTGCCAGCAGCTTCGCTGGCCGGGACAGGGGGGAGGAAAAACTGTTTTTT
cdr3_aa: CASSFAGRDRGEEKLFF

cdr3_length: 13
j_call: TRBJ2-7
v_call: TRBV20-1
d_call: NA
clone_size: many
cdr3_nt: TGCAGTGCTAGAGTCCCAAGCGGGTACGAGCAGTACTTC
cdr3_aa: CSARVPSGYEQYF

cdr3_length: 14
j_call: TRBJ2-7
v_call: TRBV2
d_call: TRBD2
clone_size: many
cdr3_nt: TGTGCCAGCAGGTCGGGCGGGAGGGCCGAGGAGCAGTACTTC
cdr3_aa: CASRSGGRAEEQYF

cdr3_length: 15
j_call: TRBJ2-7
v_call: TRBV6-5
d_call: TRBD1
clone_size: many
cdr3_nt: TGTGCCAGCAGAATTGCCGGGACAGGGTTATACGAGCAGTACTTC
cdr3_aa: CASRIAGTGLYEQYF

cdr3_length: 14
j_call: TRBJ2-1
v_call: TRBV6-6
d_call: TRBD1
clone_size: NA
cdr3_nt: TGTGCCAGCAGTCACCGGGACAGGGATAATGAGCAGTTCTTC
cdr3_aa: CASSHRDRDNEQFF

cdr3_length: 14
j_call: TRBJ2-1
v_call: TRBV6-4
d_call: NA
clone_size: many
cdr3_nt: TGTGCCAGCAGTGGTTCCGGGGGCGCCGATGAGCAGTTCTTC
cdr3_aa: CASSGSGGADEQFF

cdr3_length: 15
j_call: TRBJ2-1
v_call: TRBV3-1
d_call: NA
clone_size: NA
cdr3_nt: TGTGCCAGCAGCCAAGAACCCGGCACCTACAATGAGCAGTTCTTC
cdr3_aa: CASSQEPGTYNEQFF

cdr3_length: 15
j_call: TRBJ2-3
v_call: TRBV7-2
d_call: NA
clone_size: many
cdr3_nt: TGTGCCAGCAGCTTAGCGGGTGCCATCACAGATACGCAGTATTTT
cdr3_aa: CASSLAGAITDTQYF

cdr3_length: 13
j_call: TRBJ2-7
v_call: TRBV19
d_call: TRBD1
clone_size: many
cdr3_nt: TGTGCCAGCAGGGGGCTAGATTCCTACGAGCAGTACTTC
cdr3_aa: CASRGLDSYEQYF

cdr3_length: 14
j_call: TRBJ2-5
v_call: TRBV6-6
d_call: NA
clone_size: many
cdr3_nt: TGTGCCAGCAGTTACCGGCTTCCCTCTGAGACCCAGTACTTC
cdr3_aa: CASSYRLPSETQYF

cdr3_length: 19
j_call: TRBJ2-4
v_call: TRBV12-5
d_call: TRBD1
clone_size: NA
cdr3_nt: TGTGCTAGTGGTTTGGTAATAATCGGACAGGGAGCGGCCAAAAACATTCAGTACTTC
cdr3_aa: CASGLVIIGQGAAKNIQYF

cdr3_length: 13
j_call: TRBJ2-5
v_call: TRBV12-3/TRBV12-4
d_call: NA
clone_size: many
cdr3_nt: TGTGCCAGCAGCGGGCGAATTCAAGAGACCCAGTACTTC
cdr3_aa: CASSGRIQETQYF

cdr3_length: 13
j_call: TRBJ1-1
v_call: TRBV7-9
d_call: NA
clone_size: medium-sized
cdr3_nt: TGTGCCAGCAGCTTAGGTCAGAACACTGAAGCTTTCTTT
cdr3_aa: CASSLGQNTEAFF

cdr3_length: 15
j_call: TRBJ2-3
v_call: TRBV5-1
d_call: NA
clone_size: few
cdr3_nt: TGCGCCAGCAGGACCTTGGCGCGGGGGCAAGATACGCAGTATTTT
cdr3_aa: CASRTLARGQDTQYF

cdr3_length: 13
j_call: TRBJ1-1
v_call: TRBV2
d_call: NA
clone_size: many
cdr3_nt: TGTGCCAGCAGTGAGGAAAGGAACACTGAAGCTTTCTTT
cdr3_aa: CASSEERNTEAFF

cdr3_length: 13
j_call: TRBJ2-7
v_call: TRBV2
d_call: TRBD2
clone_size: few
cdr3_nt: TGTGCCAGCACCGGGGGGACCAAGTACGAGCAGTACTTC
cdr3_aa: CASTGGTKYEQYF

cdr3_length: 15
j_call: TRBJ1-4
v_call: TRBV5-5
d_call: NA
clone_size: NA
cdr3_nt: TGTGCCAGCAGCCAGGAGGGCCTAGGAGGAGAAAAACTGTTTTTT
cdr3_aa: CASSQEGLGGEKLFF

cdr3_length: 14
j_call: TRBJ2-7
v_call: TRBV6-1
d_call: TRBD1
clone_size: many
cdr3_nt: TGTGCCAGCAGCCGGACAGGGGGCCTCTACGAGCAGTACTTC
cdr3_aa: CASSRTGGLYEQYF

cdr3_length: 14
j_call: TRBJ1-1
v_call: TRBV27
d_call: NA
clone_size: many
cdr3_nt: TGTGCCAGCACCCCGAGCGGGGTGAACACTGAAGCTTTCTTT
cdr3_aa: CASTPSGVNTEAFF

cdr3_length: 15
j_call: TRBJ2-3
v_call: TRBV10-2
d_call: TRBD2
clone_size: many
cdr3_nt: TGCGCCAGCAGACCGGGACTAGCGGGAATAGATACGCAGTATTTT
cdr3_aa: CASRPGLAGIDTQYF

cdr3_length: 15
j_call: TRBJ2-1
v_call: TRBV29-1
d_call: TRBD2
clone_size: many
cdr3_nt: TGCAGCGTTGATACTCTAGCGGGAGGACCAGAAGAGCAGTTCTTC
cdr3_aa: CSVDTLAGGPEEQFF

cdr3_length: 13
j_call: TRBJ1-4
v_call: TRBV4-1
d_call: NA
clone_size: many
cdr3_nt: TGCGCCAGCAGGGAGACAGGAGGGGAAAAACTGTTTTTT
cdr3_aa: CASRETGGEKLFF

cdr3_length: 14
j_call: TRBJ2-7
v_call: TRBV7-2
d_call: NA
clone_size: many
cdr3_nt: TGTGCCAGCAGCTCAGTTGGGGGTTTCTACGAGCAGTACTTC
cdr3_aa: CASSSVGGFYEQYF

cdr3_length: 13
j_call: TRBJ2-7
v_call: TRBV12-3/TRBV12-4
d_call: NA
clone_size: many
cdr3_nt: TGTGCCAGCAGCCCCGGTCGAGCGGCGGAGCAGTACTTC
cdr3_aa: CASSPGRAAEQYF